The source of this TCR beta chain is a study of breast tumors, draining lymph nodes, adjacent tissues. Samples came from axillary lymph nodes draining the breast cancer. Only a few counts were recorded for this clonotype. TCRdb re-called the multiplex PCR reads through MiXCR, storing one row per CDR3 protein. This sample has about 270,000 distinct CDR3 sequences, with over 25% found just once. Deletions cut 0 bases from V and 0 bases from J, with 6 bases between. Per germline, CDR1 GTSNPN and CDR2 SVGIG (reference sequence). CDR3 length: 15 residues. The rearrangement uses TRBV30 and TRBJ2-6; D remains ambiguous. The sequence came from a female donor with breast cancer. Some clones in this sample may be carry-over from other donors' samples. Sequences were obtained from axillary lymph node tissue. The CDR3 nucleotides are TGTGCCTGGAGTGTACGTCACTCTGGGGCCAACGTCCTGACTTTC. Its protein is CAWSVRHSGANVLTF.